What follows are 3 T cell receptor beta chains derived from one specimen sequenced in a study of T cells in Graves' hyperthyroidism and ophthalmopathy. TCR beta CDR3 regions were amplified from RNA. The HTBI primer set served for first-round RT-PCR of the TCR CDR3. MiXCR, run by TCRdb on the multiplex PCR reads, gives a single entry per CDR3 protein. Altogether 350,000 to 450,000 distinct CDR3 sequences are present, about 17% being singletons, with the ten largest covering roughly a third. Sequenced: blood. These receptors originate from a woman in her 30s with Graves' hyperthyroidism that later progressed to Graves' ophthalmopathy.

This clonotype showed up many times. V and J are TRBV12-3 or TRBV12-4 and TRBJ1-5; D call uncertain. Trimming removed 3 bases at V and 0 bases at J, with 12 bases between. The CDR3 consists of 16 residues. The CDR3 protein is CASSLHDGNSNQPQHF. The CDR3, as DNA: TGTGCCAGCAGTTTGCACGACGGCAATAGCAATCAGCCCCAGCATTTT.

About this clonotype: A single base separates this from a much larger clone, so it may be a read error. The gene calls are TRBV6-1 and TRBJ1-3; TRBD1 matches 7 bases. CDR3 length: 14 amino acids. Germline lookup yields CDR1 MNHNS and CDR2 SASEGT. Trimming took 3 bases from V and 8 from J; bases not matched to a gene: 7. The CDR3 DNA is TGTGCCAGCAGTGAGGCCAGACAGGGCGACACCATATATTTT. Its protein is CASSEARQGDTIYF.

The chain carries TRBV28 and TRBJ1-2; TRBD1 matches 9 bases. There are 18 residues in the CDR3. V trimming: 5 bases; J trimming: 4 bases; junction bases outside the gene matches: 17. Germline CDR1 and CDR2: MDHEN and SYDVKM. CDR3 DNA: TGTGCCAGCAGTCGGGATCCCTCCGGGACAGGGAGCGTCTATGGCTACACCTTC. Translated, it gives CASSRDPSGTGSVYGYTF.